The source of this T cell receptor beta chain is a study of blood T cell repertoires in COVID-19. Study context: COVID-19 samples collected from the United States, Italy and Spain covered acute and convalescent phases.

Germline-derived CDR1 and CDR2 are SGHNT and YENEEA. Trimming shortened V by 7 bases and J by 2 bases, and 11 bases separated the two germline ends. This CDR3 is built from 13 residues. This clone has a single count. Clinical histories supplied by participants themselves formed the basis of cohort assignment. Profiled with immunoSEQ multiplex PCR; TCRdb holds only in-frame clones, not every one. This table holds around 300,000 clones, roughly 86% found once. This chain uses TRBV11-3 with TRBJ2-5, with D tentatively TRBD2 (5 bases). The source material was PBMCs or T cells enriched from blood (not recorded which). This sequence was found in a woman aged 18-29 years who had recovered from COVID-19. The CDR3 region is CASTRGRQETQYF. In nucleotides, the CDR3 is TGTGCCAGCACCCGGGGTCGGCAAGAGACCCAGTACTTC.